This entry lists 19 T cell receptor beta chains sequenced from one sample in a study of early T cells in non-severe SARS-CoV-2 infection. TCRdb fed the 5' RACE reads into MiXCR, producing one record per CDR3 protein. The profile shows some 80,000 distinct CDR3 sequences, around 10% of them singletons. The source was whole blood, collected at baseline. The source is an adult who was a healthcare worker with PCR-confirmed SARS-CoV-2 infection or an uninfected control (not recorded which). The donor label of this sample is uncertain.

This clonotype was detected ten times or more. The V gene is TRBV7-6, the J gene TRBJ2-5; D gene unclear. Germline CDR1 is SGHVS and CDR2 is FNYEAQ. The CDR3 is 11 amino acids. V lost 6 bases, J lost 2 bases, and 4 bases lay in between. CDR3: CASRRQETQYF. DNA for the CDR3: TGTGCCAGCAGGCGACAAGAGACCCAGTACTTC. The entire variable domain, with the rest obtained from reference TRBV7-6 and TRBJ2-5, is as follows: GAGVSQSPRYKVTKRGQDVALRCDPISGHVSLYWYRQALGQGPEFLTYFNYEAQQDKSGLPNDRFSAERPEGSISTLTIQRTEQRDSAMYRCASRRQETQYFGPGTRLLVL.

This clonotype came up many times. The gene calls are TRBV20-1 and TRBJ2-7, with a possible D match to TRBD1 (6 bases). V was clipped by 6 bases and J by 0 bases, with 9 bases between them. CDR1 is DFQATT and CDR2 is SNEGSKA in the germline V gene (reference sequence). This CDR3 contains 12 residues. CDR3 DNA sequence: TGCAGTGCAGTGGACAGCTCCTACGAGCAGTACTTC. It encodes CSAVDSSYEQYF.

The genes are TRBV19 and TRBJ2-5; D perhaps matches TRBD1 (5 bases). The CDR3 runs 11 residues. The germline CDR1 and CDR2 sequences are LNHDA and SQIVND (reference sequence). With 6 bases removed from V and 3 bases from J, the gap between germline ends came to 5 bases. As DNA, the CDR3 is TGTGCCAGTAGCAGGGAAGAGACCCAGTACTTC. Translating gives CASSREETQYF.

Only a few counts were recorded for this clonotype. The chain is built from TRBV7-3 and TRBJ2-7; 8 bases line up with TRBD1. The CDR3 consists of 15 residues. Trimming removed 2 bases from V and 3 bases from J; junction bases left unmatched: 6. Germline-derived CDR1 and CDR2 are SGHTA and FQGTGA. The CDR3 DNA sequence: TGTGCCAGCAGCTTAGATGGGACAGGTCGCTACGAGCAGTACTTC. As protein: CASSLDGTGRYEQYF. Together with reference TRBV7-3 and TRBJ2-7, the CDR3 gives the full variable domain: GAGVSQTPSNKVTEKGKYVELRCDPISGHTALYWYRQSLGQGPEFLIYFQGTGAADDSGLPNDRFFAVRPEGSVSTLKIQRTERGDSAVYLCASSLDGTGRYEQYFGPGTRLTVT.

This clonotype showed up many times. The rearrangement links TRBV4-1 to TRBJ2-2; 7 nucleotides align to TRBD2. Germline V CDR1 and CDR2: MGHRA, YSYEKL. V shed 6 bases and J 5 bases; nucleotides not matched to a gene: 6. CDR3 length: 14 amino acids. CDR3 sequence: CASSRGSGTGELFF. CDR3 sequence (DNA): TGCGCCAGCAGTCGCGGGAGCGGGACCGGGGAGCTGTTTTTT.

This clonotype has only a few counts. The chain employs TRBV10-1 and TRBJ2-5; D is possibly TRBD1 (6 bases). Germline V CDR1 and CDR2: WNHNN, SYGVQD (reference sequence). This CDR3 has 15 residues. Trimming shortened V by 7 bases and J by 2 bases, and 17 bases separated the two germline ends. The CDR3 loop reads CASTEGVREQETQYF. The CDR3 DNA sequence: TGCGCCAGCACAGAGGGGGTAAGGGAGCAAGAGACCCAGTACTTC.

This clonotype was seen ten or more times. V is TRBV29-1 and J is TRBJ2-5, with 10 bases that match TRBD1. Looked up from germline, CDR1 is SQVTM and CDR2 is ANQGSEA. V was pared by 6 bases and J by 4 bases, with 5 bases of the junction left unmatched. This CDR3 region has 13 residues. The CDR3 protein is CSVERTGGETQYF. CDR3 DNA: TGCAGCGTCGAACGGACAGGGGGAGAGACCCAGTACTTC. Filled out from reference TRBV29-1 and TRBJ2-5, the complete variable domain reads SAVISQKPSRDICQRGTSLTIQCQVDSQVTMMFWYRQQPGQSLTLIATANQGSEATYESGFVIDKFPISRPNLTFSTLTVSNMSPEDSSIYLCSVERTGGETQYFGPGTRLLVL.

In this sample, this clonotype turned up a few times. The chain carries TRBV7-9 and TRBJ2-3, with D perhaps TRBD1 or TRBD2 (5 bases each). The CDR3 length is 15 residues. Germline loops: CDR1 SEHNR, CDR2 FQNEAQ (reference sequence). Trimming shortened V by 2 bases and J by 0 bases, and 9 bases separated the two germline ends. CDR3 region: CASSLRGPSTDTQYF. The CDR3 DNA reads as TGTGCCAGCAGCTTAAGGGGACCTAGCACAGATACGCAGTATTTT.

This clonotype was observed a handful of times. The gene calls are TRBV4-3 and TRBJ1-2; 9 positions agree with TRBD1. Trimming cost V 0 bases and J 5 bases; bases outside gene matches: 7. CDR1 is LGHNA, CDR2 YSLEER, per germline. The CDR3 extends over 16 amino acids. CDR3 residues: CASSQDRPGTGYGYTF. In DNA, the CDR3 is TGCGCCAGCAGCCAAGACCGTCCCGGGACAGGGTATGGCTACACCTTC.

This clonotype has a handful of counts. The J gene is TRBJ2-7, the V gene TRBV11-2; D possibly corresponds to TRBD2 (6 bases). Per the germline V gene, CDR1 is SGHAT and CDR2 is FQNNGV. This CDR3 is built from 15 residues. Trimming cost V 2 bases and J 1 base, with 12 bases left between them. CDR3 in DNA: TGTGCCAGCAGCTTAAGTGGGACTTCGTCCTACGAGCAGTACTTC. This codes for CASSLSGTSSYEQYF. The full variable domain, in which reference TRBV11-2 and TRBJ2-7 provide the parts outside the CDR3, is EAGVAQSPRYKIIEKRQSVAFWCNPISGHATLYWYQQILGQGPKLLIQFQNNGVVDDSQLPKDRFSAERLKGVDSTLKIQPAKLEDSAVYLCASSLSGTSSYEQYFGPGTRLTVT.

This clonotype occurred many times. The chain recombines TRBV2 with TRBJ1-1; no clear D. CDR1 is SNHLY and CDR2 is FYNNEI in the germline V gene. The CDR3 length is 14 residues. Trimming cost V 2 bases and J 4 bases, with 11 bases left between them. The CDR3 protein is CASSEYMEGTEAFF. The CDR3 nucleotides read TGTGCCAGCAGTGAATACATGGAGGGCACTGAAGCTTTCTTT.

V gene TRBV2 combines with J gene TRBJ2-5; D unclear. There are 11 residues in the CDR3. Germline values: CDR1 SNHLY, CDR2 FYNNEI. V was clipped by 0 bases and J by 4 bases, with 0 bases between them. The CDR3 nucleotides are TGTGCCAGCAGTGAAGCAGAGACCCAGTACTTC. Translation gives CASSEAETQYF. Drawing the rest from reference TRBV2 and TRBJ2-5, the complete variable domain is EPEVTQTPSHQVTQMGQEVILRCVPISNHLYFYWYRQILGQKVEFLVSFYNNEISEKSEIFDDQFSVERPDGSNFTLKIRSTKLEDSAMYFCASSEAETQYFGPGTRLLVL.

The table lists this clonotype with a few counts. The V gene is TRBV20-1, the J gene TRBJ1-1, with D unclear. CDR1 and CDR2 (germline): DFQATT, SNEGSKA (reference sequence). This CDR3 contains 9 residues. V shed 0 bases and J shed 11 bases, with 4 bases lying between them. This chain's CDR3 is CSAREVAFF. DNA of the CDR3: TGCAGTGCTAGAGAAGTGGCTTTCTTT.

This clonotype was counted many times. The gene calls are TRBV7-3 and TRBJ1-1; D is ambiguous. The CDR3 is 13 residues long. Germline V gene lookup returns CDR1 SGHTA and CDR2 FQGTGA. Trimming pared 5 bases from V and 8 bases from J, leaving 15 bases between. The CDR3, as DNA: TGTGCCAGCAGCCCCACGAGGATCGGAGAAGCTTTCTTT. Protein sequence: CASSPTRIGEAFF. Combining the CDR3 with reference TRBV7-3 and TRBJ1-1 gives the whole variable domain GAGVSQTPSNKVTEKGKYVELRCDPISGHTALYWYRQSLGQGPEFLIYFQGTGAADDSGLPNDRFFAVRPEGSVSTLKIQRTERGDSAVYLCASSPTRIGEAFFGQGTRLTVV.

Ten or more counts support this clonotype. The chain links TRBV5-5 to TRBJ2-7; 7 bases map to TRBD1. CDR1 and CDR2 (germline): SGHKS, YYEKEE (reference sequence). V shed 6 bases and J 5 bases; nucleotides not matched to a gene: 8. This CDR3 is built from 13 residues. The chain's CDR3 is CASIPTGRHEQYF. The DNA for the CDR3 is TGTGCCAGCATCCCGACAGGGCGCCACGAGCAGTACTTC.

The chain has TRBV6-4 and TRBJ2-1; no firm D call. Germline CDR1 and CDR2: MRHNA and SNTAGT. The CDR3 is made up of 12 amino acids. Trimming left V 1 base short and J 10 bases short, with 8 bases between. Here the CDR3 reads CASSDFGSEQFF. The CDR3, as DNA: TGTGCCAGCAGTGACTTTGGGTCCGAGCAGTTCTTC.

This clonotype came up many times. CDR3 amino acids: CASSPSGYGLNTEAFF. CDR3 in DNA: TGTGCCAGCAGTCCCTCAGGGTACGGCCTGAACACTGAAGCTTTCTTT. V usage is TRBV12-3 or TRBV12-4 and J usage is TRBJ1-1, with D possibly TRBD1 on 5 matching bases. This CDR3 comprises 16 residues. The V end was cut by 5 bases, the J end by 0 bases, with 16 bases between.

This clonotype occurred a few times. This chain uses TRBV27 with TRBJ2-4; D perhaps matches TRBD1 (8 bases). This CDR3 has 15 residues. With 5 bases removed from V and 5 bases from J, the gap between germline ends came to 16 bases. From germline, CDR1 is MNHEY and CDR2 SMNVEV (reference sequence). This chain's CDR3 is CASSPGGQEENIQYF. CDR3 DNA sequence: TGTGCCAGCAGTCCGGGGGGACAGGAGGAAAACATTCAGTACTTC.

The V and J genes are TRBV7-2 and TRBJ2-1; TRBD2 matches at 10 bases. Germline trimming cut 1 base from V and 4 bases from J; bases unmatched to any gene: 7. Looked up from germline, CDR1 is SGHTA and CDR2 is FQGNSA. This CDR3 contains 17 residues. The CDR3 DNA follows: TGTGCCAGCAGCTTAGTGGGCTTAGCGGGAGGATACAATGAGCAGTTCTTC. Translation gives CASSLVGLAGGYNEQFF.